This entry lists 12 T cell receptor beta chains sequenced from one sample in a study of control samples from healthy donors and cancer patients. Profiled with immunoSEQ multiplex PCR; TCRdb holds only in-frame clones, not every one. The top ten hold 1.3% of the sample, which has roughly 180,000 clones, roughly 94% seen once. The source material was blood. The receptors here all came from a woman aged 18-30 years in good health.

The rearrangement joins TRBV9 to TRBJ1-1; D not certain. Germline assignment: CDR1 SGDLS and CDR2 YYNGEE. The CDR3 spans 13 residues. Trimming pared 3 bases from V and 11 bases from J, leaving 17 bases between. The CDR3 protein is CASSEAKDIFAFF. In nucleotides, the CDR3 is TGTGCCAGCAGCGAAGCGAAAGACATATTCGCTTTCTTT.

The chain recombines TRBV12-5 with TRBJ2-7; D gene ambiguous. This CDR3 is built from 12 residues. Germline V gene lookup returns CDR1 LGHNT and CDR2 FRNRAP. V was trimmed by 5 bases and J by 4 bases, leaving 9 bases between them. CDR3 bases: TGTGCTAGTGGTCTCCCCCTTTACGAGCAGTACTTC. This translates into CASGLPLYEQYF.

The CDR3 region has the DNA TGTGCCAGCAGCTCCCTGAGGGACCAAAGCTCTGGGGCCAACGTCCTGACTTTC. Translation: CASSSLRDQSSGANVLTF. The chain employs TRBV7-2 and TRBJ2-6; the D call may be TRBD1 or TRBD2 (5 bases each). V lost 4 bases and J 0 bases, leaving 16 bases between the germline ends. The CDR3 has 18 residues. Looked up from germline, CDR1 is SGHTA and CDR2 is FQGNSA.

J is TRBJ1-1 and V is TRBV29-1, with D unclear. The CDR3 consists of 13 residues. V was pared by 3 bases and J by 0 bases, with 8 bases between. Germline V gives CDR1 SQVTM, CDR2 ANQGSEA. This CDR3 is CSVEPSVNTEAFF. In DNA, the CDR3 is TGCAGCGTTGAGCCCAGTGTGAACACTGAAGCTTTCTTT. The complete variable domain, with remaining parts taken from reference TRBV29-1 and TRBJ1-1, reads SAVISQKPSRDICQRGTSLTIQCQVDSQVTMMFWYRQQPGQSLTLIATANQGSEATYESGFVIDKFPISRPNLTFSTLTVSNMSPEDSSIYLCSVEPSVNTEAFFGQGTRLTVV.

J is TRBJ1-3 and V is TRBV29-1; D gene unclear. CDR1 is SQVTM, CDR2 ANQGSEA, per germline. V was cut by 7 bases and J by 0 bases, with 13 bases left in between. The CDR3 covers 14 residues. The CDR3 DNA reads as TGCAGCGCTGAGAGACTGAACTCTGGAAACACCATATATTTT. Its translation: CSAERLNSGNTIYF.

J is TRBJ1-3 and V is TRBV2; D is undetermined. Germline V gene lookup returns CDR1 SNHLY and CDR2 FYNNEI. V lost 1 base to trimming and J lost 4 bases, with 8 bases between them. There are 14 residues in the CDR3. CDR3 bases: TGTGCCAGCAGTGAAGGGGTAACCGGAAACACCATATATTTT. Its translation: CASSEGVTGNTIYF.

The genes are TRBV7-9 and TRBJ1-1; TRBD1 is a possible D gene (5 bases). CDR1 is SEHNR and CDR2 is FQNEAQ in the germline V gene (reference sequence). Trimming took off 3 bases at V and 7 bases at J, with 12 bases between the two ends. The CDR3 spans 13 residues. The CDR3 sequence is CASSLLRDGEAFF. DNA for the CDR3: TGTGCCAGCAGCTTGCTCCGGGACGGTGAAGCTTTCTTT.

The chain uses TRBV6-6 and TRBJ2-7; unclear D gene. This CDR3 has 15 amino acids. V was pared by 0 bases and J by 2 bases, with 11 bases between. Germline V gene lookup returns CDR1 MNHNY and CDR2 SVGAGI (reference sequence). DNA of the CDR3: TGTGCCAGCAGTTACTCAGATGTGGGGACCTACGAGCAGTACTTC. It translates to CASSYSDVGTYEQYF.

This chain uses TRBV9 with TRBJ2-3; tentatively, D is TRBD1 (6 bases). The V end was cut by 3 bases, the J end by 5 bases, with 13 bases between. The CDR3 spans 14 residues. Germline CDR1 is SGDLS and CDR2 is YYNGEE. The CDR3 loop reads CASSAQGFRDTQYF. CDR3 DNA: TGTGCCAGCAGCGCGCAGGGGTTCAGAGATACGCAGTATTTT.

CDR3 coding DNA: TGTGCCAGCATGCAACGCCGGGTTGTTACTGAAGCTTTCTTT. Amino acid sequence: CASMQRRVVTEAFF. J is TRBJ1-1 and V is TRBV28; D unclear. Germline V gives CDR1 MDHEN, CDR2 SYDVKM. V dropped 7 bases and J dropped 5 bases, with 17 bases sitting between them. This CDR3 contains 14 residues.

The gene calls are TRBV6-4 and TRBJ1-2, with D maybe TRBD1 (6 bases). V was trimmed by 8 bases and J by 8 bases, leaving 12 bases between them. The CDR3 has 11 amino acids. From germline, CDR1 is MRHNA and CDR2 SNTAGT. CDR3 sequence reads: CASSGGGGYTF. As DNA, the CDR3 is TGTGCCAGCTCGGGGGGCGGCGGCTACACCTTC.

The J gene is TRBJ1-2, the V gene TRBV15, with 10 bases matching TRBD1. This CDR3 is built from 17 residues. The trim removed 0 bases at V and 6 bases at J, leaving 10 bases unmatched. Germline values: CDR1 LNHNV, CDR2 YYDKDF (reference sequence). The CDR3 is CATSRDRQGATPDGYTF. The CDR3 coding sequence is TGTGCCACCAGCAGAGATCGACAGGGGGCCACGCCTGATGGCTACACCTTC.